This entry lists 20 T cell receptor beta chains sequenced from one sample in a study of T-cell memory formation after mild COVID-19. Each CDR3 protein is one row after TCRdb ran MiXCR on the 5' RACE reads. Of roughly 350,000 distinct CDR3 sequences detected, roughly 21% appear once; the ten largest clones hold 12%. Source material: PBMCs or a T cell subset sorted from them (not recorded which). These receptors were obtained from an adult woman who had mild COVID-19 (a few samples of this study predate the infection). Cell type and time point are not known.

This chain uses TRBV6-2 or TRBV6-3 with TRBJ2-7, with D tentatively TRBD2 (7 bases). Trimming took 0 bases from V and 2 from J, leaving 23 bases between them. The V gene's germline CDR1 is MNHEY and CDR2 SVGEGT. The CDR3 has 19 amino acids. The CDR3 protein is CASSYSYPGGSPGTYEQYF. DNA of the CDR3: TGTGCCAGCAGTTACTCGTATCCGGGGGGCTCTCCAGGAACCTACGAGCAGTACTTC.

The chain uses TRBV5-1 and TRBJ1-1; possible D gene TRBD1, 5 bases. Germline V gene lookup returns CDR1 SGHRS and CDR2 YFSETQ. CDR3 length: 17 amino acids. Trimming took off 0 bases at V and 1 base at J, with 16 bases between the two ends. As DNA, the CDR3 is TGCGCCAGCAGCTTGGGGGTGGGAAGACAGCCGAACACTGAAGCTTTCTTT. As protein: CASSLGVGRQPNTEAFF. The variable domain in full, with the rest retrieved from reference TRBV5-1 and TRBJ1-1, is KAGVTQTPRYLIKTRGQQVTLSCSPISGHRSVSWYQQTPGQGLQFLFEYFSETQRNKGNFPGRFSGRQFSNSRSEMNVSTLELGDSALYLCASSLGVGRQPNTEAFFGQGTRLTVV.

The gene calls are TRBV11-2 and TRBJ1-6; D unresolved. CDR1 is SGHAT, CDR2 FQNNGV, per germline. Trimming removed 0 bases from V and 8 bases from J, with 11 bases in between. The length of the CDR3 is 15 residues. Here the CDR3 reads CASSLEGGLDSPLHF. DNA of the CDR3: TGTGCCAGCAGCTTAGAAGGTGGGCTGGATTCACCCCTCCACTTT.

The rearrangement joins TRBV12-3 or TRBV12-4 to TRBJ1-4; maybe TRBD1 (5 bases). Trimming pared 3 bases from V and 8 bases from J, leaving 13 bases between. This CDR3 has 14 amino acids. The CDR3 sequence is CASSFGAGGEKLFF. The CDR3 coding sequence is TGTGCCAGCAGTTTTGGGGCCGGGGGAGAAAAACTGTTTTTT.

This clonotype has only a few counts. The chain joins TRBV12-3 or TRBV12-4 to TRBJ1-4; possible D gene TRBD1, 5 bases. This CDR3 spans 14 amino acids. V shed 3 bases and J shed 7 bases, with 12 bases lying between them. This CDR3 is CASSFQGGGEKLFF. The CDR3 DNA follows: TGTGCCAGCAGTTTCCAGGGAGGAGGTGAAAAACTGTTTTTT.

This clonotype came up a few times. The CDR3 loop is CSARGTGRNEQFF. Here the CDR3 DNA reads TGCAGTGCTAGGGGGACAGGGAGGAATGAGCAGTTCTTC. The gene calls are TRBV20-1 and TRBJ2-1; TRBD1 agrees at 9 bases. The junction had 4 bases not matched to a gene; V was cut back by 3 bases and J by 7 bases. This CDR3 is 13 amino acids long. From germline, CDR1 is DFQATT and CDR2 SNEGSKA (reference sequence).

This clonotype has only a few counts. This CDR3 is CASSGTGRELFF. In DNA, the CDR3 is TGTGCCAGCAGCGGGACCGGGAGGGAGCTGTTTTTT. The V and J genes are TRBV7-8 and TRBJ2-2; D is tentatively TRBD1 or TRBD2 (5 bases each). The CDR3 extends over 12 amino acids. V dropped 5 bases and J dropped 9 bases, with 10 bases sitting between them. Germline V lookup: CDR1 SGHVS, CDR2 FQNEAQ.

This clonotype has just a few counts. The chain is built from TRBV9 and TRBJ1-5, with no clear D. Per germline, CDR1 SGDLS and CDR2 YYNGEE. The CDR3 has 15 residues. Trimming pared 4 bases from V and 1 base from J, leaving 12 bases between. The CDR3 region has the DNA TGTGCCAGCAGCCCCCGAATCGGGAGCAATCAGCCCCAGCATTTT. Protein product: CASSPRIGSNQPQHF.

This chain joins TRBV19 and TRBJ1-5, with D uncertain. CDR1 and CDR2 (germline): LNHDA, SQIVND (reference sequence). This CDR3 has 14 amino acids. Trimming pared 7 bases from V and 6 bases from J, leaving 16 bases between. Written as DNA, the CDR3 is TGTGCCAGTAACTCCGGTTGGGGAGTTCAGCCCCAGCATTTT. It codes for CASNSGWGVQPQHF.

This clonotype counts as medium-sized. The genes are TRBV7-9 and TRBJ2-5; D possibly corresponds to TRBD1 (6 bases). The germline CDR1 and CDR2 sequences are SEHNR and FQNEAQ (reference sequence). The CDR3 length is 13 residues. The V gene lost 4 bases and the J gene lost 4 bases, with 10 bases spanning the gap. DNA of the CDR3: TGTGCCAGCAGCTCCAGGGGCCCAGAGACCCAGTACTTC. The encoded protein is CASSSRGPETQYF.

V usage is TRBV20-1 and J usage is TRBJ1-2; 8 nucleotides line up with TRBD1. The CDR3 contains 14 residues. V gave up 3 bases and J gave up 2 bases; unmatched junction bases: 5. Looked up from germline, CDR1 is DFQATT and CDR2 is SNEGSKA (reference sequence). The CDR3 protein is CSASPRTGNYGYTF. The CDR3 bases are TGCAGTGCTAGCCCTAGGACAGGGAACTATGGCTACACCTTC.

This clonotype came up once. The V call is TRBV7-8, the J call TRBJ1-4, with D possibly being TRBD1 (5 bases). This CDR3 is built from 15 residues. Germline V lookup: CDR1 SGHVS, CDR2 FQNEAQ. The ends were cut back, 1 base at V and 6 bases at J, with 12 bases in the middle. This CDR3 reads CASSLVAGQHEKLFF. CDR3 DNA sequence: TGTGCCAGCAGCTTAGTGGCAGGGCAGCATGAAAAACTGTTTTTT.

Only a few counts were recorded for this clonotype. This chain connects TRBV9 to TRBJ2-7; TRBD2 matches at 7 bases. V trimming: 0 bases; J trimming: 6 bases; junction bases outside the gene matches: 15. Germline V gives CDR1 SGDLS, CDR2 YYNGEE. The CDR3 is 17 amino acids. In DNA, the CDR3 is TGTGCCAGCAGCGTAGGTTTCGCGGCGGGGGAGTCCGGCGAGCAGTACTTC. As protein: CASSVGFAAGESGEQYF.

The chain uses TRBV7-6 and TRBJ1-1, with 7 nucleotides matching TRBD1. Germline CDR1 reads SGHVS; CDR2 reads FNYEAQ. CDR3 size: 16 residues. V was clipped by 5 bases and J by 2 bases; unmatched bases: 11. The CDR3 spells CASSPQMAGGNTEAFF. Here the CDR3 DNA reads TGTGCCAGCAGCCCCCAGATGGCAGGGGGTAACACTGAAGCTTTCTTT.

The rearrangement uses TRBV7-3 and TRBJ2-7; 11 nucleotides align to TRBD2. J gave up 6 bases and V 5 bases, and 6 bases lay outside the gene matches. CDR3 length: 14 residues. Germline V CDR1 and CDR2: SGHTA, FQGTGA. CDR3 coding DNA: TGTGCCAGCAGCCCCGGGCTAGCGGGAGGCGAGCAGTACTTC. It specifies CASSPGLAGGEQYF.

The J gene is TRBJ2-1, the V gene TRBV7-2; D possibly corresponds to TRBD2 (5 bases). Trimming pared 5 bases from V and 9 bases from J, leaving 17 bases between. CDR3 length: 14 residues. Germline V lookup: CDR1 SGHTA, CDR2 FQGNSA. CDR3 sequence: CASSLTPGAGEQFF. CDR3 sequence (DNA): TGTGCCAGCAGCCTCACGCCGGGTGCGGGTGAGCAGTTCTTC.

The V and J genes are TRBV2 and TRBJ2-1, with D unresolved. The CDR3 consists of 13 residues. Germline loops: CDR1 SNHLY, CDR2 FYNNEI. The V and J ends lost 3 bases and 6 bases respectively, with 9 bases between them. The CDR3 sequence is CASSEEALNEQFF. In DNA, the CDR3 is TGTGCCAGCAGTGAGGAAGCGCTCAATGAGCAGTTCTTC.

This clonotype was seen only a few times. The chain employs TRBV18 and TRBJ2-7; 9 nucleotides agree with TRBD1. CDR3 size: 15 residues. Germline CDR1 KGHSH, CDR2 LQKENI. V shed 2 bases and J 5 bases; nucleotides not matched to a gene: 7. The CDR3 is CASSPAGTGNDEQYF. The CDR3 nucleotides read TGTGCCAGCTCACCAGCCGGGACAGGGAACGACGAGCAGTACTTC.

V usage is TRBV5-1 and J usage is TRBJ1-2; TRBD1 might be the D (6 bases). Germline V gene sequence: CDR1 SGHRS, CDR2 YFSETQ. The length of the CDR3 is 15 residues. V was cut by 1 base and J by 2 bases, with 12 bases left in between. This CDR3 reads CASSLTGNLNYGYTF. In nucleotides, the CDR3 is TGCGCCAGCAGCTTGACAGGGAACCTCAACTATGGCTACACCTTC.

The chain is built from TRBV6-5 and TRBJ2-7; TRBD1 agrees at 8 bases. Germline lookup yields CDR1 MNHEY and CDR2 SVGAGI. The CDR3 totals 14 residues. V shed 4 bases and J 3 bases; nucleotides not matched to a gene: 5. The CDR3 loop is CASSSSGTGYEQYF. The DNA for the CDR3 is TGTGCCAGCAGTTCCTCCGGGACAGGCTACGAGCAGTACTTC.